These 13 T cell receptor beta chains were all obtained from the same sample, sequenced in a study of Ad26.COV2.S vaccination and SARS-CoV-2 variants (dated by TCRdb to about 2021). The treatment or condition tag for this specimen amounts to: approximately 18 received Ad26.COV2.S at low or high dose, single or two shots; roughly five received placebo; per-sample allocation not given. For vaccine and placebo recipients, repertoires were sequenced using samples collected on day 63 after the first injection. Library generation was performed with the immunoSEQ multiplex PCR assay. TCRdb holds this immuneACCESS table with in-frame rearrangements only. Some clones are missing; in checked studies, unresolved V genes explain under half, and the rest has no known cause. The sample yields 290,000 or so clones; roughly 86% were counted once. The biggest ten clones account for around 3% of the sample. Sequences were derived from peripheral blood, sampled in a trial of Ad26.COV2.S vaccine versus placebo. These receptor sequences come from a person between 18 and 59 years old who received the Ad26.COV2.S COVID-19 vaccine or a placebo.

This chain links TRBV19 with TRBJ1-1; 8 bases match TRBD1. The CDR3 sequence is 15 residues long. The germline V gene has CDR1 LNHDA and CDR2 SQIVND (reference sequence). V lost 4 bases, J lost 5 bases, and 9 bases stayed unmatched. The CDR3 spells CASSRNQGAQTEAFF. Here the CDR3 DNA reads TGTGCCAGTAGTAGAAATCAGGGGGCGCAGACTGAAGCTTTCTTT.

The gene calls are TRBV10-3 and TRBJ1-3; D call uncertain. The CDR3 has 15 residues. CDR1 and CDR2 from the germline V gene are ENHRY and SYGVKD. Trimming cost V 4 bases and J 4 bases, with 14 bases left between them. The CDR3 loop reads CAISAGPLSGNTIYF. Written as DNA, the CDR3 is TGTGCCATCAGTGCGGGCCCACTGTCAGGAAACACCATATATTTT.

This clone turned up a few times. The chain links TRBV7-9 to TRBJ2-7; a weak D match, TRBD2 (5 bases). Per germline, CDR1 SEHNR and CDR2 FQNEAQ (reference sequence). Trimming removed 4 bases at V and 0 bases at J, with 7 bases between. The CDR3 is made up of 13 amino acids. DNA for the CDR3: TGTGCCAGCAGCTACGGGAACTCCTACGAGCAGTACTTC. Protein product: CASSYGNSYEQYF. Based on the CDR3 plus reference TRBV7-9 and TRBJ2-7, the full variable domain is DTGVSQNPRHKITKRGQNVTFRCDPISEHNRLYWYRQTLGQGPEFLTYFQNEAQLEKSRLLSDRFSAERPKGSFSTLEIQRTEQGDSAMYLCASSYGNSYEQYFGPGTRLTVT.

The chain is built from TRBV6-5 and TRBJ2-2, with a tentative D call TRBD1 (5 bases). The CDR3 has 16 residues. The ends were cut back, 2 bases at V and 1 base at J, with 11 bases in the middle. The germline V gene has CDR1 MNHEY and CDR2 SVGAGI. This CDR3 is CASSYGRQMNTGELFF. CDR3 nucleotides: TGTGCCAGCAGTTACGGCAGACAGATGAACACCGGGGAGCTGTTTTTT.

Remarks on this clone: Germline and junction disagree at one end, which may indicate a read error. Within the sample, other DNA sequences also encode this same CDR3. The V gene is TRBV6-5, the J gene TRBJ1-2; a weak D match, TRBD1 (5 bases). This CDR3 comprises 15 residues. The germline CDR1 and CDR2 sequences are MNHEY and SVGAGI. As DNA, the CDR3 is TGTGCCAGCAGTAAGAACGGGGGAGGGGACTATGGCTATACCTTC. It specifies CASSKNGGGDYGYTF.

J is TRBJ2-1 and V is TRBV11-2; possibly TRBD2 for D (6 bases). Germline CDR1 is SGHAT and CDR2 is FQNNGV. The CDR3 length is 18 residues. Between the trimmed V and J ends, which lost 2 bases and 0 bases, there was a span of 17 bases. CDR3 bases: TGTGCCAGCAGCTTACTGGTCGGCGGGGCAAGCTCCTACAATGAGCAGTTCTTC. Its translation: CASSLLVGGASSYNEQFF.

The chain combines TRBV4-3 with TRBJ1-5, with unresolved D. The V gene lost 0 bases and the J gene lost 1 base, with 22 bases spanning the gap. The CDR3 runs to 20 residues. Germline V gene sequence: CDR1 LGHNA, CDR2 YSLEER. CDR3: CASSQEGSIGWRRSNQPQHF. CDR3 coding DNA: TGCGCCAGCAGCCAAGAAGGTAGTATAGGGTGGCGACGAAGCAATCAGCCCCAGCATTTT.

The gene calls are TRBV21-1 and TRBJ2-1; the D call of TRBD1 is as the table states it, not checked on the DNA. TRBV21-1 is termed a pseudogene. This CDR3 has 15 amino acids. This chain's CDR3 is CASSKGTGVVTEQFF. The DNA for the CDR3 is TGTGCCAGCAGCAAAGGTACAGGGGTGGTCACTGAGCAGTTCTTC.

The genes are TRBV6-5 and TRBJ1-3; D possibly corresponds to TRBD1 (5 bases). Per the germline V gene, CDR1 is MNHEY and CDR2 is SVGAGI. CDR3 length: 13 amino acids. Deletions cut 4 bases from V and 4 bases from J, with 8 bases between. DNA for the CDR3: TGTGCCAGCAGTTCGAACAGGGGAAACACCATATATTTT. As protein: CASSSNRGNTIYF.

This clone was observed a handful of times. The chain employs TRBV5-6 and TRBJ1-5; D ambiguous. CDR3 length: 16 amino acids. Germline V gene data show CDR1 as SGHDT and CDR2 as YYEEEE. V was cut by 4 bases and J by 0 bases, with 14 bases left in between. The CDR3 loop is CASSLRFGNSNQPQHF. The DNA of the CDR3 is TGTGCCAGCAGCCTCCGTTTCGGTAATAGCAATCAGCCCCAGCATTTT.

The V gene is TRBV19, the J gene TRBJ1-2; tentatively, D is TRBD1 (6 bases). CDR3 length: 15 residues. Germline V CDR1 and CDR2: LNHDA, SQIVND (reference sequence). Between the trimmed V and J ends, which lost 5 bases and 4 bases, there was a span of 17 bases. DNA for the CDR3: TGTGCCAGTAGTCCCCAATCGAGGGGGGCCTATGGCTACACCTTC. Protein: CASSPQSRGAYGYTF.

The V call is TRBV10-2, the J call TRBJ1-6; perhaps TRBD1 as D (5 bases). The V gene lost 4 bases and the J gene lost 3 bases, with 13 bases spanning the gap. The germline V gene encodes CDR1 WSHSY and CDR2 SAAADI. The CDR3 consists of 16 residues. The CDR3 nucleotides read TGCGCCAGCAGTGCCGCAGGGTTAGGCTATAATTCACCCCTCCACTTT. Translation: CASSAAGLGYNSPLHF.

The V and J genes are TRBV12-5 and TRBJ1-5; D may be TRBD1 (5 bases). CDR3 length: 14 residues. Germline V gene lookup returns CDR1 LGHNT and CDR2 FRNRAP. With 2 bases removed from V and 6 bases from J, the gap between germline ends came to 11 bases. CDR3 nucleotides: TGTGCTAGTGGTTTGTTGGGGGGGGGTCAGCCCCAGCATTTT. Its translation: CASGLLGGGQPQHF.